This T cell receptor beta chain was captured by sequencing in a study of graft-versus-host responses after intestinal transplantation. Trimming pared 3 bases from V and 1 base from J, leaving 6 bases between. The CDR3 is 13 amino acids. Germline V gene data show CDR1 as MNHEY and CDR2 as SVGAGI. Study-wide points: Allografts of one patient group, those with graft-donor T cell macrochimerism, had high graft-versus-host to host-versus-graft clonal ratios.

Remarks on this clone: Its antigen is unidentified.

Method: immunoSEQ multiplex PCR; TCRdb's copy keeps in-frame clones and lacks some. Counted here are some 120,000 clones, 75% to 95% occurring once; the ten biggest clones make up roughly 0.17%. The chain links TRBV6-5 to TRBJ1-1; D gene ambiguous. The sample here was unstimulated CD4+ T cells sorted from spleen or lymph node cells, taken before intestinal transplant. This receptor was identified in a human donor who received an intestinal transplant. This chain's CDR3 is CASSYSKNTEAFF. The CDR3 nucleotides read TGTGCCAGCAGTTATAGTAAGAACACTGAAGCTTTCTTT.